This entry concerns a single T cell receptor (beta chain). The record originates from a study of control samples from healthy donors and cancer patients. The repertoire was sequenced with immunoSEQ multiplex PCR; TCRdb's copy has only in-frame clones and lacks some. The data hold around 22,000 clones, with more than 70% observed a single time. Germline CDR1 and CDR2: SEHNR and FQNEAQ (reference sequence). Losses at the gene ends were 3 bases for V and 2 bases for J; bases not matched to a gene: 3. The CDR3 is made up of 15 amino acids. Sequencing input: PBMCs. This sequence originates from a man aged 55 to 70 with head and neck cancer. The rearrangement uses TRBV7-9 and TRBJ1-3, with 8 bases lining up with TRBD1. The CDR3 protein is CASSLQGAPGNTIYF. The CDR3 DNA follows: TGTGCCAGCAGCTTGCAGGGGGCTCCTGGAAACACCATATATTTT.